This is a list of T cell receptor beta chains from one sample in a study of T cells in localized non-small cell lung cancer. TCRdb's table, derived via immunoSEQ multiplex PCR, lists solely in-frame clones and lacks some. The sample has over 65,000 clones, around 84% seen once. Sequencing was performed on peripheral blood, taken before any cancer treatment. These receptors were taken from a female donor over 55 with stage I lung adenocarcinoma. The CDR3 runs from the conserved cysteine through the conserved F or W. Each record gives: clone size, V gene, D gene, J gene, CDR3 protein, CDR3 DNA. A D gene is named only where the DNA matches it firmly. The listing skips clone size in some rows; elsewhere it reads once, few, many or a size class.

clone size: NA
V gene: TRBV14
D gene: NA
J gene: TRBJ1-4
CDR3 protein: CASSRRGTYEKLFF
CDR3 DNA: TGTGCCAGCAGCCGGAGGGGGACATATGAAAAACTGTTTTTT

clone size: NA
V gene: TRBV7-9
D gene: NA
J gene: TRBJ1-1
CDR3 protein: CASSLIVAGGAAFF
CDR3 DNA: TGTGCCAGCAGCTTAATTGTGGCGGGGGGCGCGGCTTTCTTT

clone size: once
V gene: TRBV2
D gene: NA
J gene: TRBJ2-2
CDR3 protein: CASNSGTNTGELFF
CDR3 DNA: TGTGCCAGCAATTCCGGAACGAACACCGGGGAGCTGTTTTTT

clone size: NA
V gene: TRBV7-2
D gene: NA
J gene: TRBJ2-5
CDR3 protein: CASSSNRGGQETQYF
CDR3 DNA: TGTGCCAGCAGCTCAAATAGGGGCGGCCAAGAGACCCAGTACTTC

clone size: NA
V gene: TRBV4-3
D gene: NA
J gene: TRBJ2-5
CDR3 protein: CASSQYGGETQYF
CDR3 DNA: TGCGCCAGCAGCCAATACGGTGGAGAGACCCAGTACTTC

clone size: once
V gene: TRBV11-2
D gene: TRBD1
J gene: TRBJ2-7
CDR3 protein: CASVTTGFFYEQYF
CDR3 DNA: TGTGCCAGCGTAACGACAGGGTTCTTCTACGAGCAGTACTTC

clone size: NA
V gene: TRBV5-5
D gene: TRBD2
J gene: TRBJ2-1
CDR3 protein: CASSLGLGLASDEQFF
CDR3 DNA: TGTGCCAGCAGCTTGGGACTAGGACTAGCCTCCGACGAGCAGTTCTTC

clone size: once
V gene: TRBV7-6
D gene: NA
J gene: TRBJ2-2
CDR3 protein: CASSQFAGPAGELFF
CDR3 DNA: TGTGCCAGCAGCCAATTTGCGGGTCCCGCCGGGGAGCTGTTTTTT

clone size: NA
V gene: TRBV7-9
D gene: NA
J gene: TRBJ2-5
CDR3 protein: CASSLLNVQETQYF
CDR3 DNA: TGTGCCAGCAGCTTACTAAATGTCCAAGAGACCCAGTACTTC

clone size: NA
V gene: TRBV10-1
D gene: NA
J gene: TRBJ1-4
CDR3 protein: CATNQFEGDEKLFF
CDR3 DNA: TGCGCCACCAACCAATTCGAGGGTGATGAAAAACTGTTTTTT

clone size: NA
V gene: TRBV7-2
D gene: TRBD2
J gene: TRBJ2-1
CDR3 protein: CASSPQREGAYNEQFF
CDR3 DNA: TGTGCCAGCAGCCCTCAGCGGGAGGGCGCCTACAATGAGCAGTTCTTC

clone size: NA
V gene: TRBV20-1
D gene: NA
J gene: TRBJ2-5
CDR3 protein: CSARAQETQYF
CDR3 DNA: TGCAGTGCTAGAGCACAAGAGACCCAGTACTTC

clone size: once
V gene: TRBV4-2
D gene: NA
J gene: TRBJ2-3
CDR3 protein: CASSPGGQGDTQYF
CDR3 DNA: TGTGCCAGCAGCCCTGGGGGGCAGGGAGATACGCAGTATTTT

clone size: once
V gene: TRBV2
D gene: TRBD2
J gene: TRBJ2-5
CDR3 protein: CASSGTSGGARGETQYF
CDR3 DNA: TGTGCCAGCAGTGGGACTAGCGGGGGGGCCAGAGGCGAGACCCAGTACTTC

clone size: NA
V gene: TRBV27
D gene: NA
J gene: TRBJ2-1
CDR3 protein: CASSFGGGNEQFF
CDR3 DNA: TGTGCCAGCAGCTTTGGGGGCGGGAATGAGCAGTTCTTC

clone size: NA
V gene: TRBV27
D gene: NA
J gene: TRBJ1-1
CDR3 protein: CASRFPGNAEAFF
CDR3 DNA: TGTGCCAGCAGATTCCCGGGGAATGCTGAAGCTTTCTTT

clone size: NA
V gene: TRBV6-5
D gene: NA
J gene: TRBJ1-3
CDR3 protein: CASSSSSGNTIYF
CDR3 DNA: TGTGCCAGCAGTTCTAGCTCTGGAAACACCATATATTTT

clone size: NA
V gene: TRBV11-3
D gene: NA
J gene: TRBJ1-6
CDR3 protein: CASSLAPGTNSPLHF
CDR3 DNA: TGTGCCAGCAGCTTAGCCCCAGGAACAAATTCACCCCTCCACTTT

clone size: NA
V gene: TRBV19
D gene: NA
J gene: TRBJ1-6
CDR3 protein: CASSIGIINSPLHF
CDR3 DNA: TGTGCCAGTAGTATAGGCATAATCAATTCACCCCTCCACTTT

clone size: NA
V gene: TRBV18
D gene: NA
J gene: TRBJ1-2
CDR3 protein: CASSQRRGYTF
CDR3 DNA: TGTGCCAGCTCACAACGGCGTGGCTACACCTTC

clone size: NA
V gene: TRBV5-6
D gene: TRBD2
J gene: TRBJ2-1
CDR3 protein: CASSLFRTSGHLYNEQFF
CDR3 DNA: TGTGCCAGCAGCTTGTTCCGGACTAGCGGTCACCTCTACAATGAGCAGTTCTTC

clone size: NA
V gene: TRBV4-3
D gene: NA
J gene: TRBJ1-1
CDR3 protein: CASSHDSGEGTEAFF
CDR3 DNA: TGCGCCAGCAGCCATGACTCAGGGGAGGGAACTGAAGCTTTCTTT

clone size: NA
V gene: TRBV9
D gene: NA
J gene: TRBJ2-5
CDR3 protein: CASSQRGAGASETQYF
CDR3 DNA: TGTGCCAGCAGCCAAAGGGGGGCGGGGGCCTCAGAGACCCAGTACTTC

clone size: NA
V gene: TRBV6-1
D gene: NA
J gene: TRBJ1-1
CDR3 protein: CASRKNGGTEAFF
CDR3 DNA: TGTGCCAGCAGGAAGAATGGCGGGACTGAAGCTTTCTTT

clone size: NA
V gene: TRBV20-1
D gene: NA
J gene: TRBJ1-4
CDR3 protein: CSARQGGKLFF
CDR3 DNA: TGCAGTGCCAGGCAGGGAGGAAAACTGTTTTTT

clone size: NA
V gene: TRBV7-8
D gene: NA
J gene: TRBJ2-5
CDR3 protein: CASSFTGGRGETQYF
CDR3 DNA: TGTGCCAGCAGTTTTACCGGGGGGCGGGGAGAGACCCAGTACTTC

clone size: NA
V gene: TRBV18
D gene: NA
J gene: TRBJ2-3
CDR3 protein: CASSSTKGPTDTQYF
CDR3 DNA: TGTGCCAGCTCATCGACGAAAGGGCCCACAGATACGCAGTATTTT

clone size: NA
V gene: TRBV2
D gene: TRBD1
J gene: TRBJ1-3
CDR3 protein: CASSWTGPNSGNTIYF
CDR3 DNA: TGTGCCAGCAGTTGGACAGGCCCGAACTCTGGAAACACCATATATTTT

clone size: NA
V gene: TRBV5-1
D gene: NA
J gene: TRBJ2-2
CDR3 protein: CASSLTTGNTGELFF
CDR3 DNA: TGCGCCAGCAGCTTGACTACAGGGAACACCGGGGAGCTGTTTTTT

clone size: few
V gene: TRBV6-6
D gene: TRBD2
J gene: TRBJ2-7
CDR3 protein: CASILAGGSSEQYF
CDR3 DNA: TGTGCCAGCATCTTAGCGGGGGGGTCCTCCGAGCAGTACTTC

clone size: NA
V gene: TRBV6-5
D gene: NA
J gene: TRBJ1-5
CDR3 protein: CASSRRDSNQPQHF
CDR3 DNA: TGTGCCAGCAGTCGTAGGGATAGCAATCAGCCCCAGCATTTT

clone size: NA
V gene: TRBV2
D gene: NA
J gene: TRBJ2-3
CDR3 protein: CANRRDGGPDTQYF
CDR3 DNA: TGTGCCAACCGGAGGGACGGGGGGCCAGATACGCAGTATTTT

clone size: few
V gene: TRBV5-4
D gene: TRBD2
J gene: TRBJ2-5
CDR3 protein: CASSSAGYQETQYF
CDR3 DNA: TGTGCCAGCAGTTCAGCGGGGTACCAAGAGACCCAGTACTTC

clone size: NA
V gene: TRBV7-9
D gene: TRBD2
J gene: TRBJ2-1
CDR3 protein: CASSPAGTSGYSYNEQFF
CDR3 DNA: TGTGCCAGCAGCCCCGCCGGGACTAGCGGGTATTCCTACAATGAGCAGTTCTTC

clone size: once
V gene: TRBV5-1
D gene: TRBD1
J gene: TRBJ1-6
CDR3 protein: CASSVAWTGNDSPLHF
CDR3 DNA: TGCGCCAGCAGCGTCGCTTGGACAGGGAACGACTCACCCCTCCACTTT

clone size: once
V gene: TRBV7-8
D gene: NA
J gene: TRBJ2-7
CDR3 protein: CASSFADWPPYEQYF
CDR3 DNA: TGTGCCAGCAGCTTCGCCGACTGGCCGCCATACGAGCAGTACTTC

clone size: NA
V gene: TRBV21-1
D gene: NA
J gene: TRBJ2-7
CDR3 protein: CASSKKESYEQYF
CDR3 DNA: TGTGCCAGCAGCAAAAAAGAATCCTACGAGCAGTACTTC

clone size: NA
V gene: TRBV7-3
D gene: NA
J gene: TRBJ1-1
CDR3 protein: CASSLVTNTEAFF
CDR3 DNA: TGTGCCAGCAGCTTAGTCACGAACACTGAAGCTTTCTTT

clone size: NA
V gene: TRBV29-1
D gene: TRBD2
J gene: TRBJ2-7
CDR3 protein: CSVEAPSGGRQSSYEQYF
CDR3 DNA: TGCAGCGTTGAAGCCCCTAGCGGGGGGCGACAGAGCTCCTACGAGCAGTACTTC

clone size: NA
V gene: TRBV19
D gene: TRBD1
J gene: TRBJ1-2
CDR3 protein: CASSRLDRGLGYTF
CDR3 DNA: TGTGCCAGTAGTCGCCTGGACAGGGGGCTTGGCTACACCTTC

clone size: NA
V gene: TRBV4-2
D gene: NA
J gene: TRBJ2-3
CDR3 protein: CASSQESPPIGRGTTDTQYF
CDR3 DNA: TGTGCCAGCAGCCAAGAATCCCCCCCCATCGGACGAGGGACCACAGATACGCAGTATTTT

clone size: NA
V gene: TRBV27
D gene: NA
J gene: TRBJ1-1
CDR3 protein: CASSLTGILTEAFF
CDR3 DNA: TGTGCCAGCAGTTTGACAGGAATTCTCACTGAAGCTTTCTTT

clone size: NA
V gene: TRBV5-1
D gene: TRBD1
J gene: TRBJ1-1
CDR3 protein: CASSVTGPMNTEAFF
CDR3 DNA: TGCGCCAGCAGCGTGACAGGGCCTATGAACACTGAAGCTTTCTTT

clone size: few
V gene: TRBV29-1
D gene: TRBD2
J gene: TRBJ2-7
CDR3 protein: CSVRTSGMSQYF
CDR3 DNA: TGCAGCGTGCGGACTAGCGGGATGTCCCAGTACTTC

clone size: NA
V gene: TRBV28
D gene: NA
J gene: TRBJ2-1
CDR3 protein: CASSLTPSYNEQFF
CDR3 DNA: TGTGCCAGCAGCCTTACCCCTTCCTACAATGAGCAGTTCTTC

clone size: few
V gene: TRBV4-2
D gene: NA
J gene: TRBJ2-1
CDR3 protein: CASSQEGTVDVYNEQFF
CDR3 DNA: TGTGCCAGCAGCCAAGAGGGCACCGTCGATGTCTACAATGAGCAGTTCTTC

clone size: NA
V gene: TRBV18
D gene: NA
J gene: TRBJ2-4
CDR3 protein: CASSPGLSLTKNIQYF
CDR3 DNA: TGTGCCAGCTCACCAGGACTTAGCTTAACCAAAAACATTCAGTACTTC

clone size: NA
V gene: TRBV23-1
D gene: NA
J gene: TRBJ2-7
CDR3 protein: CASGRDHRYEQYF
CDR3 DNA: TGCGCCAGCGGCCGGGACCACCGCTACGAGCAGTACTTC

clone size: few
V gene: TRBV5-4
D gene: TRBD2
J gene: TRBJ2-1
CDR3 protein: CASSRTSGRFSYNEQFF
CDR3 DNA: TGTGCCAGCAGCCGGACTAGCGGGAGGTTTTCCTACAATGAGCAGTTCTTC

clone size: once
V gene: TRBV7-2
D gene: NA
J gene: TRBJ2-1
CDR3 protein: CASSLGWDSYNEQFF
CDR3 DNA: TGTGCCAGCAGCTTAGGTTGGGACTCCTACAATGAGCAGTTCTTC